The entry below gives a single TCR beta chain sequence along with its context. The antigen it recognizes is unknown. The input lacks base qualities; no much larger clone sits a single base away. The immunoSEQ Assay was the method used to sequence TCRbeta CDR3 regions. After extraction, genomic DNA underwent amplification by bias-controlled multiplex PCR, followed by high-throughput sequencing. On the authors' methods: To quantify the absolute abundance of every unique TCRbeta CDR3 region, sequences were collapsed and filtered. T cell fraction was estimated by normalizing TCRbeta template counts to usable DNA, which was measured by amplifying reference genes present in all nucleated cells. Repertoire TCRs were annotated as SARS-CoV-2-specific when V gene, CDR3 amino acid sequence and J gene were exactly matched to a known reactive TCR set. The reference SARS-CoV-2 TCR set was derived from MIRA and filtered for enrichment in COVID-19-positive ImmuneCODE repertoires, a step that removed public or cross-reactive TCRs. Using the MIRA antigens, annotated TCRs were further analysed by specific ORF or by position within an ORF. Breadth was defined as the number of annotated unique rearrangements divided by the total number of unique productive rearrangements, and depth was defined as the summed frequency of the annotated unique rearrangements. Group comparisons of TCR breadth used two-sided Wilcoxon rank-sum tests. TCRdb took over this immuneACCESS table, retaining in-frame rearrangements with V and J assigned. Such tables are incomplete; in checked studies, under half of the missing clones stem from an unresolved V gene, and the remainder is unexplained. V, J and clone size were drawn from that table, and D and trimming were deduced from the DNA. The sample has roughly 420,000 clones on record, 88% of them singletons. The biggest ten clones account for 3.6% of the sample.

The record originates from a study of Ad26.COV2.S vaccination and SARS-CoV-2 variants (dated by TCRdb to the early 2020s). With regard to the full study: Donors in the vaccine arm were drawn from COV1001, a phase I-IIa trial of Ad26.COV2.S in healthy adults that was multicentre, randomized, double-blind and placebo-controlled. Ad26.COV2.S was administered intramuscularly at 5 x 10^10 or 1 x 10^11 viral particles, either as a single shot or as two shots given 56 days apart. Participants in the trial were split at random into five groups of five each, receiving low-dose or high-dose Ad26.COV2.S once or twice, or else placebo on both occasions. Blinding of investigators to trial group allocation was maintained during experiments and outcome assessment. TCRbeta repertoire sequencing served as the tool for gauging how specific and how broad the SARS-CoV-2-reactive T cell receptors were following Ad26.COV2.S vaccination. The TCR-sequenced set comprised around 30 samples: some 20 Ad26.COV2.S vaccine recipients, 5 placebo recipients and 8 SARS-CoV-2 convalescent individuals. Study-level results and caveats: The study lacked the statistical power to compare responses across vaccine doses or regimens. Comparable non-spike TCR breadth was observed between vaccine and placebo recipients, consistent with only spike being contained in the vaccine. Higher spike-specific TCR breadth was observed in Ad26.COV2.S recipients than in placebo recipients (P = 0.0014). Substantial breadth of spike-specific CD8+ and CD4+ T cell responses was reported after vaccination. According to the authors, total T cell responses may have been underestimated by the TCR breadth and depth analyses.

CDR1 and CDR2 were assigned from the germline V gene (reference sequence) as SEHNR and FQNEAQ. Here V drops 1 base and J drops 6 bases, and the junction holds 8 bases not matched to any gene. Reading from cysteine to phenylalanine, the CDR3 counts 16 amino acids. Of the read, only the CDR3 DNA is kept; its 48 bases are in frame from base 1. In the paper's terms, the treatment or condition label means: roughly 19 received Ad26.COV2.S at low or high dose, single or two shots; several received placebo; per-sample allocation not given. For vaccine and placebo recipients, repertoires were sequenced using samples collected on day 63 after the first injection. In Cohort 1b, 25 adults aged 18-55 years were enrolled at a single site in Boston, USA, between 29 July and 7 August 2020. Ad26.COV2.S was a replication-incompetent adenovirus type 26 vector that expressed a prefusion-stabilized SARS-CoV-2 spike protein derived from the original Wuhan strain.

Source: peripheral blood, taken in a trial of Ad26.COV2.S vaccine versus placebo. This sequence originates from a person between 18 and 65 years old who received the Ad26.COV2.S COVID-19 vaccine or a placebo. The rearrangement combines TRBV7-9 with TRBJ2-7; TRBD2 lines up with 11 middle nucleotides. The CDR3 amino acid sequence is: CASSLGGVAGGREQYF. Here is the DNA: TGTGCCAGCAGCTTAGGCGGGGTAGCGGGGGGGCGCGAGCAGTACTTC.